The 10 T cell receptor beta chains below come from one sample, sequenced in a study of CD8 T cells in Susac syndrome. Reverse transcription used about 0.45 to 1 ug RNA and random hexamers. TCRdb itself ran the immunoSEQ multiplex PCR reads through MiXCR, one entry per CDR3 protein. The sample shows over 300,000 distinct CDR3 sequences, about 90% of them seen only once. Sequenced sample: CD4+ T cells from PBMCs. The receptors here all came from a human donor with multiple sclerosis.

CDR3 amino acids: CASSGDSEQYF. Here the CDR3 DNA reads TGTGCCAGCAGTGGGGATAGCGAGCAGTACTTC. The genes are TRBV2 and TRBJ2-7; D remains ambiguous. The CDR3 loop spans 11 amino acids. The V gene lost 4 bases and the J gene lost 6 bases, with 7 bases spanning the gap. Germline CDR1 reads SNHLY; CDR2 reads FYNNEI.

The chain links TRBV20-1 to TRBJ1-2, with no clear D. The CDR3 is 14 residues long. Deletions cut 6 bases from V and 2 bases from J, with 16 bases between. Germline assignment: CDR1 DFQATT and CDR2 SNEGSKA (reference sequence). This chain's CDR3 is CSALGGPSNYGYTF. As DNA, the CDR3 is TGCAGTGCCCTCGGAGGCCCCTCCAACTATGGCTACACCTTC.

This clonotype appeared a single time. The rearrangement uses TRBV7-6 and TRBJ2-5; D gene unclear. The germline V and J ends were trimmed by 1 base and 7 bases, with 7 bases remaining between them. The CDR3 has 12 amino acids. Germline V gene sequence: CDR1 SGHVS, CDR2 FNYEAQ. DNA of the CDR3: TGTGCCAGCAGCTTAGAGGCCGGGACCCAGTACTTC. It yields the protein CASSLEAGTQYF.

This rearrangement joins TRBV20-1 to TRBJ2-3; D unclear. V was cut by 0 bases and J by 2 bases, with 12 bases left in between. Germline-derived CDR1 and CDR2 are DFQATT and SNEGSKA (reference sequence). CDR3 size: 15 residues. CDR3 residues: CSARDHDSYTDTQYF. The CDR3 bases are TGCAGTGCTAGAGATCACGATTCTTACACAGATACGCAGTATTTT.

Only a few counts were recorded for this clonotype. The genes are TRBV7-3 and TRBJ1-2; TRBD1 matches at 9 bases. The V gene end was trimmed by 5 bases and the J gene end by 0 bases; junction bases not matched to a gene: 4. The germline V gene encodes CDR1 SGHTA and CDR2 FQGTGA. The CDR3 is 15 amino acids. The CDR3 region is CASSPGQGPNYGYTF. The CDR3 nucleotides read TGTGCCAGCAGCCCGGGACAGGGACCTAACTATGGCTACACCTTC.

The chain combines TRBV10-3 with TRBJ2-1; weak D call: TRBD2 (6 bases). Trimming shortened V by 6 bases and J by 8 bases, and 17 bases separated the two germline ends. CDR3 length equals 14 residues. Germline V gives CDR1 ENHRY, CDR2 SYGVKD. CDR3 protein: CAISAGPAVDEQFF. Here the CDR3 DNA reads TGTGCCATCAGCGCGGGACCAGCGGTGGATGAGCAGTTCTTC.

V is TRBV6-1 and J is TRBJ1-1, with D maybe TRBD1 (5 bases). The CDR3 has 13 amino acids. Germline loops: CDR1 MNHNS, CDR2 SASEGT. Between the trimmed V and J ends, which lost 5 bases and 1 base, there was a span of 8 bases. The CDR3 DNA reads as TGTGCCAGCAGTAACCAGGGGAACACTGAAGCTTTCTTT. As protein: CASSNQGNTEAFF.

In this sample, this clonotype turned up once. The chain is built from TRBV6-5 and TRBJ2-2, with D perhaps given as TRBD1 or TRBD2 (6 bases each). The CDR3 is 17 residues long. CDR1 and CDR2 (germline): MNHEY, SVGAGI. The V end lost 6 bases, the J end lost 3 bases, and 20 bases lay between the germline ends. CDR3 loop: CASSLGGGFGDTGELFF. The CDR3, as DNA: TGTGCCAGCAGCTTAGGGGGAGGTTTCGGGGACACCGGGGAGCTGTTTTTT.

The gene calls are TRBV4-3 and TRBJ2-5, with 7 bases fitting TRBD2. Germline CDR1 reads LGHNA; CDR2 reads YSLEER. Unmatched junction bases numbered 6, after V lost 0 bases and J lost 5 bases. This CDR3 has 15 amino acids. CDR3 sequence: CASSQDWGGYETQYF. The CDR3 DNA sequence: TGCGCCAGCAGCCAAGATTGGGGGGGTTACGAGACCCAGTACTTC.

The chain carries TRBV9 and TRBJ2-2; 7 bases match TRBD2. The CDR3 has 14 amino acids. CDR1 SGDLS and CDR2 YYNGEE come from the germline V gene. Losses at the gene ends were 2 bases for V and 7 bases for J; bases not matched to a gene: 5. CDR3 coding DNA: TGTGCCAGCAGCGTCAGAGGGGAGGGCGGGGAGCTGTTTTTT. It is translated as CASSVRGEGGELFF. The entire variable domain, with the rest obtained from reference TRBV9 and TRBJ2-2, is as follows: DSGVTQTPKHLITATGQRVTLRCSPRSGDLSVYWYQQSLDQGLQFLIQYYNGEERAKGNILERFSAQQFPDLHSELNLSSLELGDSALYFCASSVRGEGGELFFGEGSRLTVL.